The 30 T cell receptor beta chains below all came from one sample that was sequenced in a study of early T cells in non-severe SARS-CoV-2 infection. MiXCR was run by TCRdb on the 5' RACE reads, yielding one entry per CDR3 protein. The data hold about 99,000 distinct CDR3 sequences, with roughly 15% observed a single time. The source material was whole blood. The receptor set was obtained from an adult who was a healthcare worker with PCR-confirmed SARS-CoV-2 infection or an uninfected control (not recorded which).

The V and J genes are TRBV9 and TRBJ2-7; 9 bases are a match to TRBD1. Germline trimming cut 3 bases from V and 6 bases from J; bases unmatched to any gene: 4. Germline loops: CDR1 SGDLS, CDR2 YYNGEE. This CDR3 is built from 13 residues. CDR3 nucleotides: TGTGCCAGCAGCGAGGACAGGGGTAGCGAGCAGTACTTC. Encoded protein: CASSEDRGSEQYF.

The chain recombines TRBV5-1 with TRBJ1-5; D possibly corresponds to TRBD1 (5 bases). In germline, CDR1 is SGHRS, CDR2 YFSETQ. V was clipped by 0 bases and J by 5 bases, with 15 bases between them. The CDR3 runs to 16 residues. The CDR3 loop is CASSLDGAPEDQPQHF. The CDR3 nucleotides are TGCGCCAGCAGCTTGGATGGGGCCCCGGAAGATCAGCCCCAGCATTTT.

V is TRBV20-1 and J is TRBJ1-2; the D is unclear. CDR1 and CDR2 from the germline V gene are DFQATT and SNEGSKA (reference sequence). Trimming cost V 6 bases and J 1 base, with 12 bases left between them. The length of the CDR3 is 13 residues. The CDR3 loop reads CSAKMSDNYGYTF. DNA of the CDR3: TGCAGTGCCAAAATGAGCGATAACTATGGCTACACCTTC.

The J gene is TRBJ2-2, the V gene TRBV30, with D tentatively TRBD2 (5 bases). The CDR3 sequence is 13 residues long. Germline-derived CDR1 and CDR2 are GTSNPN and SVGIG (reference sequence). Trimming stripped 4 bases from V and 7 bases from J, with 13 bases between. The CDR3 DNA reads TGTGCCTGGAAGCCGGACGCGGGCGGGGAGCTGTTTTTT. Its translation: CAWKPDAGGELFF.

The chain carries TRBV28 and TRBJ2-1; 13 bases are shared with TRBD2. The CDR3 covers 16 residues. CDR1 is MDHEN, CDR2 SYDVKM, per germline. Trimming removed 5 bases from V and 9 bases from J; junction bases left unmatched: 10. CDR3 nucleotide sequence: TGTGCCAGCAGTGCGAAACTAGCGGGAGGGCCCGGTGAGCAGTTCTTC. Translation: CASSAKLAGGPGEQFF.

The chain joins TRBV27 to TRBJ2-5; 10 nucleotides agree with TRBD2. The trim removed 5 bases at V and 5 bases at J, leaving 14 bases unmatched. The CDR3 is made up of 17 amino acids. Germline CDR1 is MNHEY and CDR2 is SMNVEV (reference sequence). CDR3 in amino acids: CASSPIRSGGAEETQYF. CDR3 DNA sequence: TGTGCCAGCAGTCCCATCAGAAGCGGGGGGGCCGAGGAGACCCAGTACTTC.

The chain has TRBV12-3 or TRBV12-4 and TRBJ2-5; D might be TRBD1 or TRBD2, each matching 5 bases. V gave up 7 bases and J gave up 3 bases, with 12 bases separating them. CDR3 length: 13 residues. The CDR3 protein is CASTLGGEETQYF. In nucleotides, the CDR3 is TGTGCCAGCACCCTTGGGGGAGAAGAGACCCAGTACTTC.

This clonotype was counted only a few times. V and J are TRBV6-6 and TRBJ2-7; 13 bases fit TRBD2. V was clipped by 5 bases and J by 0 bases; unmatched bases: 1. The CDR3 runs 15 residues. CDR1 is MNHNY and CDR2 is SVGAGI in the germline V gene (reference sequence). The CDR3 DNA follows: TGTGCCAGCAGTCGGACTAGCGGGAGCTCCTACGAGCAGTACTTC. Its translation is CASSRTSGSSYEQYF.

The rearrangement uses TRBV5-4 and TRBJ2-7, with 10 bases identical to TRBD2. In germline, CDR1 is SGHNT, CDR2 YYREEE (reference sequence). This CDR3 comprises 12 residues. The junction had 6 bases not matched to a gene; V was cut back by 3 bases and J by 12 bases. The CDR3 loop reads CASSYSGRAAYF. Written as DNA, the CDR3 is TGTGCCAGCAGCTACAGCGGGAGGGCCGCGTACTTC.

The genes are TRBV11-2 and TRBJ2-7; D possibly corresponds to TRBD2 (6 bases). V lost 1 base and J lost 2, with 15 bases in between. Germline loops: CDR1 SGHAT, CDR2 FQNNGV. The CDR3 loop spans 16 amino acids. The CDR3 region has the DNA TGTGCCAGCAGCTTAGGTTTCGGGGGTCGGGCCTACGAGCAGTACTTC. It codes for CASSLGFGGRAYEQYF. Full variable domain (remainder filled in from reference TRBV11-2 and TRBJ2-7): EAGVAQSPRYKIIEKRQSVAFWCNPISGHATLYWYQQILGQGPKLLIQFQNNGVVDDSQLPKDRFSAERLKGVDSTLKIQPAKLEDSAVYLCASSLGFGGRAYEQYFGPGTRLTVT.

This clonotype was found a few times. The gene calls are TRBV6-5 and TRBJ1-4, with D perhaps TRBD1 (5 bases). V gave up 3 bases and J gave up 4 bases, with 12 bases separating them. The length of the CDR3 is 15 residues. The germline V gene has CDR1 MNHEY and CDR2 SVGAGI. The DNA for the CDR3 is TGTGCCAGCAGTTATGGGGCAGAAGTTAATGAAAAACTGTTTTTT. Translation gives CASSYGAEVNEKLFF.

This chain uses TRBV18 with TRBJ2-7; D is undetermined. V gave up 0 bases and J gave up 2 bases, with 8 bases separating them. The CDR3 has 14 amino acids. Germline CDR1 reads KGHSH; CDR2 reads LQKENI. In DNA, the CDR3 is TGTGCCAGCTCACCACCGAAAAGTCCCTACGAGCAGTACTTC. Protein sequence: CASSPPKSPYEQYF.

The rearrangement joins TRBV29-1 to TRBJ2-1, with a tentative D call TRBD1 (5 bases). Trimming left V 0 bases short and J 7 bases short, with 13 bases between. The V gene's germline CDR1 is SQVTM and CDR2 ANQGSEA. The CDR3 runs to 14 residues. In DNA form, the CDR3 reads TGCAGCGTTGAAGATCGTATGGGGCGGAATGAGCAGTTCTTC. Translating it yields CSVEDRMGRNEQFF.

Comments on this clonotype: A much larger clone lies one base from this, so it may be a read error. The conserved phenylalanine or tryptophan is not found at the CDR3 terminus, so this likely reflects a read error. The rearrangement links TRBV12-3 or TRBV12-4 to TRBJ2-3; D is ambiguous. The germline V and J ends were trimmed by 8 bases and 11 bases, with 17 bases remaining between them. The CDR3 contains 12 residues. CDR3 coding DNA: TGTGCCAGCGGACCGGATCATCCGGTGCAGTATTTG. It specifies CASGPDHPVQYL.

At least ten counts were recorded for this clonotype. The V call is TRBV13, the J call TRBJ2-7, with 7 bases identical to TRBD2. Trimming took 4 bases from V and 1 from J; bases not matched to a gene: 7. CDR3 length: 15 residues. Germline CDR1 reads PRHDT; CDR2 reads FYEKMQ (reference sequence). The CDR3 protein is CASSSRLAISYEQYF. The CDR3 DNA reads TGTGCCAGCAGCTCACGACTAGCTATATCCTACGAGCAGTACTTC.

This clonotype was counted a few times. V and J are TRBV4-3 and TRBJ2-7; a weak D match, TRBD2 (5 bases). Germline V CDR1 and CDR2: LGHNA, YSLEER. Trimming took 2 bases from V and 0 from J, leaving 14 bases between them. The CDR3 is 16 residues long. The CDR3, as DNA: TGCGCCAGCAGCCAATTCCCCACGGGAAGCTCCTACGAGCAGTACTTC. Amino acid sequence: CASSQFPTGSSYEQYF.

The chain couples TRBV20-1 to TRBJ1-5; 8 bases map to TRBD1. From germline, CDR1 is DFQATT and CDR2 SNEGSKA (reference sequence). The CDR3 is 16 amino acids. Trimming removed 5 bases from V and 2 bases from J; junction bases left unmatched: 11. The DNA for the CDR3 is TGCAGTGCTGTAGGGACAGGCCTAGACGGCAATCAGCCCCAGCATTTT. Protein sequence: CSAVGTGLDGNQPQHF.

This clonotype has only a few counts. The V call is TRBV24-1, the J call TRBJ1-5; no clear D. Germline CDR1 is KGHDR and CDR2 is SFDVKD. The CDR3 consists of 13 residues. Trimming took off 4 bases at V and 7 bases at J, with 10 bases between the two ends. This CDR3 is CATSEGGGQPQHF. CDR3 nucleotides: TGTGCCACCAGTGAGGGTGGAGGGCAGCCCCAGCATTTT.

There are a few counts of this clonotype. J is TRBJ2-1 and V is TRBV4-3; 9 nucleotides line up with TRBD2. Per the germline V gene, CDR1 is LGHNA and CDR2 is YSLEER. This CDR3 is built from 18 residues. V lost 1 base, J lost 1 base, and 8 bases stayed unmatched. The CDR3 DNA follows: TGCGCCAGCAGCCAAGCGCTAGCGGGGACTGTATCCTACAATGAGCAGTTCTTC. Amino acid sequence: CASSQALAGTVSYNEQFF.

In DNA, the CDR3 is TGTGCCAGCAGCCCCTCAGGATTTGGAGGCAAAAACATTCAGTACTTC. It encodes CASSPSGFGGKNIQYF. The chain is built from TRBV6-2 or TRBV6-3 and TRBJ2-4, with D possibly TRBD2 on 5 matching bases. Germline-derived CDR1 and CDR2 are MNHEY and SVGEGT. CDR3 size: 16 residues. V was cut by 6 bases and J by 3 bases, with 18 bases left in between.

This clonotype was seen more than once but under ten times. The DNA for the CDR3 is TGTGCCAGCAGTTTATCGGGGCTTGATCAGTATCAGTTCTTC. This codes for CASSLSGLDQYQFF. The chain links TRBV28 to TRBJ2-1; D might be TRBD1 or TRBD2, each matching 5 bases. This CDR3 region has 14 residues. V shed 1 base and J shed 13 bases, with 17 bases lying between them. CDR1 MDHEN and CDR2 SYDVKM come from the germline V gene. The full variable domain, completed using reference TRBV28 and TRBJ2-1, is DVKVTQSSRYLVKRTGEKVFLECVQDMDHENMFWYRQDPGLGLRLIYFSYDVKMKEKGDIPEGYSVSREKKERFSLILESASTNQTSMYLCASSLSGLDQYQFFGPGTRLTVL.

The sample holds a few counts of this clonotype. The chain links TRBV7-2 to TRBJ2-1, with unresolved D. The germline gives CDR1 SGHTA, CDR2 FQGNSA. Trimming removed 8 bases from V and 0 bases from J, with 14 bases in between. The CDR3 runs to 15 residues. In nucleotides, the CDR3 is TGTGCCAGCGGATACGACGCGATCTCCTACAATGAGCAGTTCTTC. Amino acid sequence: CASGYDAISYNEQFF.

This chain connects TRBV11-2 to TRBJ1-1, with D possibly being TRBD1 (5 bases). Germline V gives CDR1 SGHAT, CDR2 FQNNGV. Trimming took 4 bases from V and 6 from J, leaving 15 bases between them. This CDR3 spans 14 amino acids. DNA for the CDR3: TGTGCCAGCAGCTCAAATTCAGGGTTCGCTGAAGCTTTCTTT. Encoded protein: CASSSNSGFAEAFF.

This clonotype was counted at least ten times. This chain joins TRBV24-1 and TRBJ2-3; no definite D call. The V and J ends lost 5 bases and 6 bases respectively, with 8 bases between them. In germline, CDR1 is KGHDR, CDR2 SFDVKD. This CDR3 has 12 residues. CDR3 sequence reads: CATSGSADTQYF. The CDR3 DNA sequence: TGTGCCACCAGTGGTTCAGCGGATACGCAGTATTTT.

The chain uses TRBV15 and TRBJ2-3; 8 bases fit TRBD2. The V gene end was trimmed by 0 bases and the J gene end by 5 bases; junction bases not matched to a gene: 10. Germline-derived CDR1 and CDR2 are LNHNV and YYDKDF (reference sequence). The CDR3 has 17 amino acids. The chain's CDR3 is CATSREGSGRAIDTQYF. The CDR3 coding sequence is TGTGCCACCAGCAGAGAAGGCAGCGGGAGAGCAATAGATACGCAGTATTTT.

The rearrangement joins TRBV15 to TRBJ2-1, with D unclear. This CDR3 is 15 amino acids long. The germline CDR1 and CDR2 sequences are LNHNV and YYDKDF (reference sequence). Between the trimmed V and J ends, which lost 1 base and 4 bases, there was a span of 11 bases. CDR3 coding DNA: TGTGCCACCAGCAGAGGAAAGGGTCTATACAATGAGCAGTTCTTC. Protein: CATSRGKGLYNEQFF.

CDR3 sequence reads: CASSQAPGQAAWGYTF. The CDR3 DNA is TGTGCCAGCAGCCAAGCCCCCGGACAGGCCGCTTGGGGCTACACCTTC. V and J are TRBV3-1 and TRBJ1-2, with 7 bases that match TRBD1. Germline CDR1 is LGHDT and CDR2 is YNNKEL (reference sequence). V dropped 1 base and J dropped 8; count of bases not matched to a gene: 13. This CDR3 comprises 16 residues.

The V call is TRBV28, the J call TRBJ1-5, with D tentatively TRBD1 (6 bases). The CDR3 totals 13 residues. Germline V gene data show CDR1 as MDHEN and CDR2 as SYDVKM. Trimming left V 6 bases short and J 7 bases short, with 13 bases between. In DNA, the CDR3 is TGTGCCAGCAGAGGAAGGAGGGGGCAGCCCCAGCATTTT. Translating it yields CASRGRRGQPQHF.

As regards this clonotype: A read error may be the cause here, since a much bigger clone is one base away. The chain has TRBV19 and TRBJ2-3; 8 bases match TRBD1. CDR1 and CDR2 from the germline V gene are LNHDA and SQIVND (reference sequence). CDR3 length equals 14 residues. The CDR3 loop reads CASAGGAGTDMQYF. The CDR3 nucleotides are TGTGCCAGTGCAGGGGGCGCCGGCACAGATATGCAGTATTTT.

The CDR3 sequence: CASRDIAGETQYF. CDR3 sequence (DNA): TGTGCCAGCAGGGACATCGCTGGGGAGACCCAGTACTTC. The chain employs TRBV28 and TRBJ2-5; tentatively, D is TRBD1 (5 bases). Trimming took 6 bases from V and 5 from J, leaving 13 bases between them. Germline CDR1 is MDHEN and CDR2 is SYDVKM. This CDR3 has 13 amino acids. Full variable domain (rest looked up from reference TRBV28 and TRBJ2-5): DVKVTQSSRYLVKRTGEKVFLECVQDMDHENMFWYRQDPGLGLRLIYFSYDVKMKEKGDIPEGYSVSREKKERFSLILESASTNQTSMYLCASRDIAGETQYFGPGTRLLVL.